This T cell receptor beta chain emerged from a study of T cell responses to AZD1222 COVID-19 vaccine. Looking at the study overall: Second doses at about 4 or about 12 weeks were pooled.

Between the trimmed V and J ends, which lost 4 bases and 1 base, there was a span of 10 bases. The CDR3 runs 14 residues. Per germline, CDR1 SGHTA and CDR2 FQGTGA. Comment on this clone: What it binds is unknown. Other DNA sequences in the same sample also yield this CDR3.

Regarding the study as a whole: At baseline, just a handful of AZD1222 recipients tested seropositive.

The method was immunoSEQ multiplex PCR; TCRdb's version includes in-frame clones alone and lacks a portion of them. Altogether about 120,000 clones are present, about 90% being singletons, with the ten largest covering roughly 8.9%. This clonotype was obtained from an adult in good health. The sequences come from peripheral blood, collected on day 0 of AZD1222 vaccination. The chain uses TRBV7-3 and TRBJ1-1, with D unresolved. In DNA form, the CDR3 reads TGTGCCAGCAGCTCGGGCACAGCGAACACTGAAGCTTTCTTT. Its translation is CASSSGTANTEAFF.